What follows is one T cell receptor (beta chain) and its context. Its antigen is undetermined. The entry originates in a study of T-cell reconstitution after alpha-beta-depleted transplantation in children. Library preparation (for TCRbeta) was performed with unique molecular identifiers. MiXCR was run by TCRdb on the PCR reads, yielding one entry per CDR3 protein. This table has 700,000 to 950,000 distinct CDR3 sequences, about 15% appearing once. V lost 1 base and J 8 bases, leaving 22 bases between the germline ends. This CDR3 is built from 17 residues. The germline V gene has CDR1 SGHRS and CDR2 YFSETQ. Broader study findings: T cells produced anew were the main source of T-cell counts and diversity one year after transplant.

The rearrangement uses TRBV5-1 and TRBJ2-1; perhaps TRBD2 as D (5 bases). The sample here was PBMCs, mostly from graft donor cells, taken 360 days after TCRalphabeta/CD19-depleted stem cell transplant. This receptor was identified in a male patient under 18 who had a stem cell transplant for acute lymphoblastic leukemia, so the T cells may come from the graft donor. Here the CDR3 DNA reads TGCGCCAGCAGCTTGTGGTCGGCTAGCTGGATTAACGATGAGCAGTTCTTC. It codes for CASSLWSASWINDEQFF.